A selection of T cell receptor beta chains follows, all from one sample in a study of CD8+ T cells in alopecia areata. Profiling relied on immunoSEQ multiplex PCR, and the TCRdb table lists in-frame clones only, not all of them. The table has roughly 100,000 clones, around 59% seen once. Sequenced input: CD4+ T cells sorted from blood. The receptors come from a human donor in good health. Each CDR3 is given with its conserved first and last residue. A D gene is named only where the DNA matches it firmly. Clone sizes are given selectively: once, few, many, or a class where the clone is expanded.

abundance	j_gene	d_gene	v_gene	CDR3aa	CDR3nt
-	TRBJ1-2	-	TRBV30	CAWSVQEFREGYTF	TGTGCCTGGAGTGTACAAGAGTTCCGGGAAGGCTACACCTTC
-	TRBJ2-4	-	TRBV25-1	CASSPLGVGNKNIQYF	TGTGCCAGCAGCCCCCTCGGGGTGGGGAACAAAAACATTCAGTACTTC
-	TRBJ1-6	-	TRBV30	CAWSVLMSNSPLHF	TGTGCCTGGAGTGTACTGATGAGTAATTCACCCCTCCACTTT
few	TRBJ2-3	-	TRBV25-1	CASSEGTPLDTQYF	TGTGCCAGCAGTGAAGGAACCCCATTGGATACGCAGTATTTT
-	TRBJ2-5	TRBD2	TRBV11-1	CASSAGGAGETQYF	TGTGCCAGCAGTGCCGGGGGGGCCGGAGAGACCCAGTACTTC
-	TRBJ2-5	TRBD1	TRBV29-1	CSADSDRLGETQYF	TGCAGCGCTGACTCGGACAGGTTAGGCGAGACCCAGTACTTC
few	TRBJ2-7	-	TRBV29-1	CSTVGGRSSYEQYF	TGCAGCACCGTGGGGGGGCGAAGCTCCTACGAGCAGTACTTC
few	TRBJ2-5	TRBD2	TRBV4-2	CASSRKAGEQETQYF	TGTGCCAGCAGCCGGAAAGCGGGAGAACAAGAGACCCAGTACTTC
-	TRBJ1-2	-	TRBV7-2	CASSLASRGARGYGYTF	TGTGCCAGCAGCTTAGCCTCACGGGGGGCGCGGGGCTATGGCTACACCTTC
-	TRBJ2-1	-	TRBV25-1	CASNPGTSALDEQFF	TGTGCCAGCAACCCCGGGACCTCCGCGTTGGATGAGCAGTTCTTC
few	TRBJ2-2	-	TRBV14	CASSRMSTGELFF	TGTGCCAGCAGCCGAATGTCCACCGGGGAGCTGTTTTTT
few	TRBJ1-2	TRBD1	TRBV27	CASRVDRGRYYGYTF	TGTGCCAGCAGAGTGGACAGGGGTAGATACTATGGCTACACCTTC
-	TRBJ2-3	-	TRBV29-1	CSAVPGHTDTQYF	TGCAGCGCCGTCCCGGGGCACACAGATACGCAGTATTTT
-	TRBJ1-1	-	TRBV29-1	CSVEGRMNTEAFF	TGCAGCGTCGAGGGGCGAATGAACACTGAAGCTTTCTTT
-	TRBJ1-3	-	TRBV29-1	CSVATATGNTIYF	TGCAGCGTCGCTACCGCGACTGGAAACACCATATATTTT
-	TRBJ2-7	-	TRBV30	CAYKQGGHEQYF	TGTGCCTACAAACAGGGAGGCCACGAGCAGTACTTC
-	TRBJ1-2	-	TRBV30	CAWSWGNYGYTF	TGTGCCTGGAGTTGGGGGAACTATGGCTACACCTTC
few	TRBJ2-7	-	TRBV23-1	CASSQPSRPSYEQYF	TGCGCCAGCAGTCAACCCTCCAGGCCCTCCTACGAGCAGTACTTC
-	TRBJ2-7	-	TRBV6-5	CASSHQGIAYEQYF	TGTGCCAGCAGTCATCAGGGAATTGCCTACGAGCAGTACTTC
-	TRBJ1-2	-	TRBV30	CAWSASYGYTF	TGTGCCTGGAGTGCATCATATGGCTACACCTTC
-	TRBJ2-5	-	TRBV6-5	CASSQGRGETQYF	TGTGCCAGCAGTCAGGGTCGCGGGGAGACCCAGTACTTC
-	TRBJ2-2	-	TRBV6-6	CASMGGGANTGELFF	TGTGCCAGCATGGGAGGGGGGGCGAACACCGGGGAGCTGTTTTTT
-	TRBJ2-5	TRBD2	TRBV15	CATSRDEAGGQETQYF	TGTGCCACCAGCAGAGATGAGGCGGGGGGGCAAGAGACCCAGTACTTC
-	TRBJ2-1	-	TRBV6-1	CASTGRTYNEQFF	TGTGCCAGCACTGGCAGAACCTACAATGAGCAGTTCTTC
-	TRBJ1-1	-	TRBV7-9	CASTGGGNTEAFF	TGTGCCAGTACCGGGGGTGGGAACACTGAAGCTTTCTTT
-	TRBJ1-1	-	TRBV15	CATSREVNTEAFF	TGTGCCACCAGCAGAGAAGTGAACACTGAAGCTTTCTTT
-	TRBJ1-1	TRBD1	TRBV2	CASSVQGMNTEAFF	TGTGCCAGCAGCGTACAGGGGATGAACACTGAAGCTTTCTTT
many	TRBJ1-2	-	TRBV7-2	CASSLVRITRGGDGYTF	TGTGCCAGCAGCTTAGTCCGGATCACTCGGGGGGGAGATGGCTACACCTTC
few	TRBJ2-5	-	TRBV30	CAWSWQTRKTQYF	TGTGCCTGGAGTTGGCAGACACGAAAAACCCAGTACTTC
-	TRBJ2-5	-	TRBV9	CASSSTGSVISRETQYF	TGTGCCAGCAGCTCCACCGGCAGTGTAATTTCGAGAGAGACCCAGTACTTC
-	TRBJ1-2	TRBD1	TRBV7-8	CASSYRDRVYGYTF	TGTGCCAGCAGCTATAGAGACAGGGTCTATGGCTACACCTTC
-	TRBJ2-7	-	TRBV28	CASSSSWAPYEQYF	TGTGCCAGCAGTTCTTCATGGGCTCCTTACGAGCAGTACTTC
-	TRBJ2-3	TRBD2	TRBV29-1	CSVEDLKRGGSDTQYF	TGCAGCGTTGAAGATCTGAAGCGGGGGGGATCAGATACGCAGTATTTT
-	TRBJ1-4	-	TRBV4-2	CASSQGGPWTNEKLFF	TGTGCCAGCAGCCAAGGAGGGCCCTGGACTAATGAAAAACTGTTTTTT
-	TRBJ2-7	TRBD1	TRBV18	CASSPPPGGLEQYF	TGTGCCAGCTCACCACCGCCAGGGGGCCTGGAGCAGTACTTC
-	TRBJ2-5	-	TRBV9	CASSVSGEGEETQYF	TGTGCCAGCAGCGTATCGGGGGAAGGGGAAGAGACCCAGTACTTC
few	TRBJ2-7	TRBD2	TRBV29-1	CSVTSGDPYEQYF	TGCAGCGTTACGAGCGGGGATCCCTACGAGCAGTACTTC
-	TRBJ2-7	-	TRBV30	CAWSIRGHEQYF	TGTGCCTGGAGTATCAGGGGCCACGAGCAGTACTTC
once	TRBJ2-1	TRBD2	TRBV6-5	CASSRLAGYNEQFF	TGTGCCAGCAGTCGACTAGCGGGCTACAATGAGCAGTTCTTC
-	TRBJ1-5	-	TRBV7-8	CASSLDTQPQHF	TGTGCCAGCAGCTTAGATACTCAGCCCCAGCATTTT
once	TRBJ1-6	TRBD1	TRBV19	CASSTGRSDSPLHF	TGTGCCAGCTCGACAGGGCGGTCGGATTCACCCCTCCACTTT
once	TRBJ1-5	-	TRBV2	CASRKQGVLGNQPQHF	TGTGCCAGCAGAAAACAGGGAGTCCTCGGTAATCAGCCCCAGCATTTT
-	TRBJ2-1	TRBD2	TRBV5-6	CASRRLAGENEQFF	TGTGCCAGCAGGAGACTAGCGGGGGAGAATGAGCAGTTCTTC
-	TRBJ2-7	TRBD1	TRBV7-9	CASSLGQGGRRGQYF	TGTGCCAGCAGCCTGGGACAGGGAGGGCGTCGCGGGCAGTACTTC
-	TRBJ1-4	-	TRBV7-9	CASSPGHANEKLFF	TGTGCCAGCAGCCCAGGACACGCTAATGAAAAACTGTTTTTT
-	TRBJ2-3	TRBD1	TRBV6-6	CASRGTGTDTQYF	TGTGCCAGCAGGGGGACAGGCACAGATACGCAGTATTTT
few	TRBJ1-2	-	TRBV7-2	CASSLDSGWRGYTF	TGTGCCAGCAGCTTAGATTCAGGGTGGCGTGGCTACACCTTC
-	TRBJ1-5	-	TRBV30	CAWSVRAAPQPQHF	TGTGCCTGGAGTGTCAGGGCGGCTCCTCAGCCCCAGCATTTT
once	TRBJ2-2	-	TRBV5-1	CASSLGQPTGELFF	TGCGCCAGCAGCTTAGGCCAGCCCACCGGGGAGCTGTTTTTT
few	TRBJ2-7	-	TRBV5-1	CASSLRALGDEQYF	TGCGCCAGCAGCTTGAGAGCCCTGGGGGACGAGCAGTACTTC
-	TRBJ2-2	TRBD1	TRBV30	CAWSVQGTGELFF	TGTGCCTGGAGTGTACAGGGGACCGGGGAGCTGTTTTTT
once	TRBJ2-2	-	TRBV6-4	CASSDPNTGELFF	TGTGCCAGCAGTGACCCTAACACCGGGGAGCTGTTTTTT
-	TRBJ2-5	TRBD2	TRBV28	CASSFRLAGQETQYF	TGTGCCAGCAGTTTCAGGCTAGCGGGCCAAGAGACCCAGTACTTC
-	TRBJ1-2	-	TRBV29-1	CSAGENYGYTF	TGCAGCGCTGGGGAAAACTATGGCTACACCTTC